These 28 T cell receptor beta chains were all obtained from the same sample, sequenced in a study of neurological immune-mediated disorders. Each CDR3 protein is one row after TCRdb ran MiXCR on the 5' RACE reads. The sample consists of 40,000 or so distinct CDR3 sequences, 2.5% of them appearing once. The sample was PBMCs. Receptor source: a man aged 50 to 60 with multiple sclerosis.

There are many counts of this clonotype. The V gene is TRBV5-1, the J gene TRBJ1-1, with a weak D call TRBD1 (5 bases). The CDR3 extends over 11 amino acids. The germline V gene encodes CDR1 SGHRS and CDR2 YFSETQ. V lost 0 bases, J lost 10 bases, and 7 bases lay in between. The chain's CDR3 is CASSLEGRAFF. The CDR3 DNA sequence: TGCGCCAGCAGCTTGGAGGGGAGAGCTTTCTTT. The variable domain in full, completed from reference TRBV5-1 and TRBJ1-1, reads KAGVTQTPRYLIKTRGQQVTLSCSPISGHRSVSWYQQTPGQGLQFLFEYFSETQRNKGNFPGRFSGRQFSNSRSEMNVSTLELGDSALYLCASSLEGRAFFGQGTRLTVV.

This clonotype has ten or more counts. This chain joins TRBV5-1 and TRBJ1-6; maybe TRBD1 (6 bases). The CDR3 is 17 residues long. Germline V gene data show CDR1 as SGHRS and CDR2 as YFSETQ. V was pared by 4 bases and J by 0 bases, with 14 bases between. The CDR3 nucleotides read TGCGCCAGCAGCAGACAGGAGTCGAGCTCCTATAATTCACCCCTCCACTTT. Amino acid sequence: CASSRQESSSYNSPLHF.

This clonotype was detected ten times or more. J is TRBJ2-5 and V is TRBV9, with no clear D. The CDR3 consists of 14 residues. The ends were cut back, 0 bases at V and 5 bases at J, with 11 bases in the middle. Germline loops: CDR1 SGDLS, CDR2 YYNGEE. In nucleotides, the CDR3 is TGTGCCAGCAGCGTAGACATTATGGGGGAGACCCAGTACTTC. Its translation is CASSVDIMGETQYF.

This clonotype has a count of ten or more. This sequence joins TRBV20-1 and TRBJ1-6; a possible D gene is TRBD1 (6 bases). The CDR3 is 15 amino acids. The germline CDR1 and CDR2 sequences are DFQATT and SNEGSKA (reference sequence). V was trimmed by 5 bases and J by 6 bases, leaving 17 bases between them. The CDR3 region has the DNA TGCAGTGCTCACGACAGGAGTGGGGCTAATTCACCCCTCCACTTT. Encoded protein: CSAHDRSGANSPLHF.

There are many counts of this clonotype. The chain links TRBV6-5 to TRBJ1-6; TRBD1 might be the D (6 bases). Trimming took off 6 bases at V and 9 bases at J, with 12 bases between the two ends. The CDR3 is made up of 13 amino acids. The V gene's germline CDR1 is MNHEY and CDR2 SVGAGI. The CDR3 bases are TGTGCCAGCAGGCCTACAGGGCTTTCACCCCTCCACTTT. Residues: CASRPTGLSPLHF.

This clonotype was picked up many times. This chain joins TRBV5-1 and TRBJ2-4; 7 bases line up with TRBD1. The V segment lost 4 bases and the J segment 7 bases; nucleotides outside the gene matches: 8. The germline CDR1 and CDR2 sequences are SGHRS and YFSETQ. The CDR3 loop spans 14 amino acids. The CDR3 reads CASSIGTVGNIQYF. CDR3 sequence (DNA): TGCGCCAGCAGCATCGGGACAGTCGGTAACATTCAGTACTTC.

This clonotype has ten or more counts. The chain carries TRBV9 and TRBJ2-1; 10 bases agree with TRBD2. The length of the CDR3 is 16 residues. The germline V gene has CDR1 SGDLS and CDR2 YYNGEE. The J segment lost 6 bases and the V segment lost 3 bases, leaving 9 bases of the junction unmatched. The DNA of the CDR3 is TGTGCCAGCAGCGCGCATCCGGGACTAGCGCCCAATGAGCAGTTCTTC. It yields the protein CASSAHPGLAPNEQFF.

This clonotype was observed a few times. This may come from a read error, since a much larger clone is one base off. The chain carries TRBV5-1 and TRBJ1-1; the D is unclear. Trimming stripped 0 bases from V and 5 bases from J, with 14 bases between. The CDR3 consists of 15 residues. Germline V lookup: CDR1 SGHRS, CDR2 YFSETQ. The CDR3 nucleotides read TGCGCCAGCAGCTTGGCCGGAAAGGGAGAGACTGAAGCTTTCTTT. Translating gives CASSLAGKGETEAFF.

Comments on this clonotype: Since the CDR3 does not end with the conserved phenylalanine or tryptophan, this likely comes from a read error. The chain links TRBV24-1 to TRBJ2-5; D uncertain. CDR3 length: 15 residues. The germline V gene encodes CDR1 KGHDR and CDR2 SFDVKD. The ends were cut back, 2 bases at V and 2 bases at J, with 11 bases in the middle. The CDR3 coding sequence is TGTGCCACCAGTGATTCCCGGCCCTATCAAGAGACCCAGTACATC. It yields the protein CATSDSRPYQETQYI.

This clonotype was picked up many times. The chain combines TRBV7-8 with TRBJ1-2, with D uncertain. The CDR3 length is 12 residues. From germline, CDR1 is SGHVS and CDR2 FQNEAQ. Trimming shortened V by 5 bases and J by 3 bases, and 7 bases separated the two germline ends. The DNA for the CDR3 is TGTGCCAGCAGCCACGGGGACTATGGCTACACCTTC. Amino acids: CASSHGDYGYTF.

This clonotype was counted many times. The V call is TRBV19, the J call TRBJ1-2; 9 bases are shared with TRBD1. CDR1 is LNHDA, CDR2 SQIVND, per germline (reference sequence). The CDR3 loop spans 13 amino acids. The trim removed 8 bases at V and 3 bases at J, leaving 4 bases unmatched. The CDR3 DNA reads as TGTGCCAGTTCCTGGGACAGGGACTATGGCTACACCTTC. Residues: CASSWDRDYGYTF. The whole variable domain, filled in from reference TRBV19 and TRBJ1-2, reads DGGITQSPKYLFRKEGQNVTLSCEQNLNHDAMYWYRQDPGQGLRLIYYSQIVNDFQKGDIAEGYSVSREKKESFPLTVTSAQKNPTAFYLCASSWDRDYGYTFGSGTRLTVV.

The chain carries TRBV7-9 and TRBJ2-2; 12 nucleotides match TRBD2. Unmatched junction bases numbered 5, after V lost 4 bases and J lost 5 bases. The CDR3 contains 16 residues. Germline V lookup: CDR1 SEHNR, CDR2 FQNEAQ (reference sequence). CDR3 region: CASSSRLAGETGELFF. CDR3 sequence (DNA): TGTGCCAGCAGCTCCCGACTAGCGGGGGAAACCGGGGAGCTGTTTTTT.

The rearrangement links TRBV20-1 to TRBJ1-2; tentative D call: TRBD1 (6 bases). V lost 4 bases to trimming and J lost 1 base, with 13 bases between them. CDR3 length equals 14 residues. Germline V gives CDR1 DFQATT, CDR2 SNEGSKA (reference sequence). The DNA for the CDR3 is TGCAGTGCTAAACCCCCGGACAGTAACTATGGCTACACCTTC. Amino acid sequence: CSAKPPDSNYGYTF.

The sample holds many counts of this clonotype. The rearrangement joins TRBV27 to TRBJ2-5; perhaps TRBD1 as D (5 bases). Deletions cut 5 bases from V and 0 bases from J, with 13 bases between. The CDR3 consists of 15 residues. CDR1 and CDR2 (germline): MNHEY, SMNVEV (reference sequence). CDR3 residues: CASSPLNRYQETQYF. CDR3 sequence (DNA): TGTGCCAGCAGTCCCCTTAACAGGTACCAAGAGACCCAGTACTTC.

This clonotype was found many times. The V call is TRBV20-1, the J call TRBJ2-7, with 8 bases lining up with TRBD1. Per germline, CDR1 DFQATT and CDR2 SNEGSKA (reference sequence). J lost 2 bases, V lost 0 bases, and 3 bases had no gene match. The CDR3 length is 14 residues. CDR3: CSAREDRDPYEQYF. DNA of the CDR3: TGCAGTGCTAGAGAGGACAGGGACCCCTACGAGCAGTACTTC.

This clonotype was counted at least ten times. This rearrangement joins TRBV3-1 to TRBJ2-7; D not resolved. CDR1 and CDR2 (germline): LGHDT, YNNKEL (reference sequence). The CDR3 has 15 residues. With 0 bases removed from V and 7 bases from J, the gap between germline ends came to 16 bases. CDR3 protein: CASSQDSITGLEQYF. The CDR3 bases are TGTGCCAGCAGCCAAGATTCTATTACCGGTTTGGAGCAGTACTTC.

This clonotype was seen a handful of times. This chain links TRBV5-1 with TRBJ1-2; maybe TRBD1 (6 bases). V dropped 3 bases and J dropped 4 bases, with 13 bases sitting between them. The length of the CDR3 is 14 residues. CDR1 SGHRS and CDR2 YFSETQ come from the germline V gene. The CDR3 DNA is TGCGCCAGCAGCTCGGGGGGGGCCTCCTATGGCTACACCTTC. Amino acid sequence: CASSSGGASYGYTF.

Ten or more counts support this clonotype. The chain joins TRBV7-7 to TRBJ2-1; TRBD1 might be the D (6 bases). This CDR3 spans 13 amino acids. Per germline, CDR1 SSHAT and CDR2 FNYEAQ (reference sequence). The germline V and J ends were trimmed by 4 bases and 4 bases, with 8 bases remaining between them. For the CDR3, the DNA is TGTGCCAGCAGCTACAGGGTTTACAATGAGCAGTTCTTC. Its protein product is CASSYRVYNEQFF.

This clonotype was recorded at least ten times. The rearrangement links TRBV28 to TRBJ1-5, with TRBD1 as a possible D gene (6 bases). CDR3 size: 16 residues. V shed 7 bases and J shed 0 bases, with 16 bases lying between them. Germline-derived CDR1 and CDR2 are MDHEN and SYDVKM. In DNA, the CDR3 is TGTGCCAGCAACCCTTTGGGGGGCGTTAGCAATCAGCCCCAGCATTTT. Amino acids: CASNPLGGVSNQPQHF.

This clonotype has at least ten counts. The V gene is TRBV5-1, the J gene TRBJ2-5, with TRBD2 as a possible D gene (6 bases). The V end lost 4 bases, the J end lost 5 bases, and 18 bases lay between the germline ends. The length of the CDR3 is 15 residues. CDR1 SGHRS and CDR2 YFSETQ come from the germline V gene. Written as DNA, the CDR3 is TGCGCCAGCAGCCTTTCCGGGGCAGGGAGGGAGACCCAGTACTTC. Its translation: CASSLSGAGRETQYF.

In this sample, this clonotype turned up many times. A junction end diverges from the germline sequence, so it may reflect a read error. The chain employs TRBV10-2 and TRBJ1-5; D is uncertain. Germline CDR1 and CDR2: WSHSY and SAAADI. The CDR3 contains 13 residues. CDR3 amino acids: CASSELGNQPQNF. CDR3 nucleotide sequence: TGCGCCAGCAGTGAGCTGGGCAATCAGCCCCAGAATTTT.

This clonotype came up many times. V and J are TRBV12-3 or TRBV12-4 and TRBJ1-2, with D unclear. The V end was cut by 1 base, the J end by 1 base, with 4 bases between. CDR3 length: 13 amino acids. In DNA, the CDR3 is TGTGCCAGCAGTTTAGTGTTTAACTATGGCTACACCTTC. This gives the protein CASSLVFNYGYTF.

This clonotype was seen many times. The CDR3 sequence is CASSYSPGTGIAYGYTF. The CDR3 DNA sequence: TGTGCCAGCAGTTACTCGCCCGGGACAGGGATTGCCTATGGCTACACCTTC. The chain combines TRBV6-5 with TRBJ1-2; TRBD1 aligns across 9 bases. Germline V gene sequence: CDR1 MNHEY, CDR2 SVGAGI. The CDR3 spans 17 residues. The J segment lost 4 bases and the V segment lost 0 bases, leaving 9 bases of the junction unmatched.

Judged by abundance, this clonotype is medium-sized. The rearrangement uses TRBV5-6 and TRBJ1-5; tentative D call: TRBD1 (5 bases). The CDR3 loop spans 15 amino acids. V gave up 4 bases and J gave up 0 bases, with 11 bases separating them. Germline assignment: CDR1 SGHDT and CDR2 YYEEEE. This chain's CDR3 is CASSPRGDSNQPQHF. The CDR3 nucleotides read TGTGCCAGCAGCCCGAGGGGAGATAGCAATCAGCCCCAGCATTTT.

At least ten counts were recorded for this clonotype. This chain uses TRBV20-1 with TRBJ2-1; TRBD2 might be the D (6 bases). V lost 0 bases, J lost 3 bases, and 15 bases lay in between. There are 16 residues in the CDR3. From germline, CDR1 is DFQATT and CDR2 SNEGSKA (reference sequence). CDR3 nucleotide sequence: TGCAGTGCTAGAGATCTGCTGCGGGGAGACTACAATGAGCAGTTCTTC. Translation gives CSARDLLRGDYNEQFF.

This clonotype appeared many times. V is TRBV2 and J is TRBJ2-1; no firm D call. This CDR3 has 15 residues. Per the germline V gene, CDR1 is SNHLY and CDR2 is FYNNEI. V dropped 0 bases and J dropped 8 bases, with 14 bases sitting between them. CDR3 DNA sequence: TGTGCCAGCAGTGAAGCAAAACTGACCAGCGATGAGCAGTTCTTC. Translation: CASSEAKLTSDEQFF. The whole variable domain, filled in from reference TRBV2 and TRBJ2-1, reads EPEVTQTPSHQVTQMGQEVILRCVPISNHLYFYWYRQILGQKVEFLVSFYNNEISEKSEIFDDQFSVERPDGSNFTLKIRSTKLEDSAMYFCASSEAKLTSDEQFFGPGTRLTVL.

The CDR3 region is CSARRTSSEGTQYF. CDR3 nucleotide sequence: TGCAGTGCTAGGAGGACTAGCAGTGAAGGAACCCAGTACTTC. The chain employs TRBV20-1 and TRBJ2-5; TRBD2 aligns across 8 bases. Trimming cost V 3 bases and J 8 bases; bases outside gene matches: 11. Germline V gene sequence: CDR1 DFQATT, CDR2 SNEGSKA (reference sequence). CDR3 size: 14 residues.

This clonotype has at least ten counts. CDR3 amino acids: CASTLAFGSNQPQHF. As DNA, the CDR3 is TGTGCCAGCACCCTGGCCTTCGGAAGCAATCAGCCCCAGCATTTT. The chain uses TRBV6-2 or TRBV6-3 and TRBJ1-5; D gene ambiguous. The CDR3 contains 15 residues. The V gene's germline CDR1 is MNHEY and CDR2 SVGEGT. V gave up 7 bases and J gave up 1 base, with 14 bases separating them.